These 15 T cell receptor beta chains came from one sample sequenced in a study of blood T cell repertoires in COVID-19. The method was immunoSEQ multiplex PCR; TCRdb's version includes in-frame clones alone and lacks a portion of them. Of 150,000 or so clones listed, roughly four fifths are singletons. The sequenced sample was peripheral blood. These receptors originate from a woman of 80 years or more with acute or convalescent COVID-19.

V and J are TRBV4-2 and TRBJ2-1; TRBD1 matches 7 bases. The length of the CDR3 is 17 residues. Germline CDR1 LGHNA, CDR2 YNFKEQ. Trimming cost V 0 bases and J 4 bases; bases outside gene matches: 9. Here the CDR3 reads CASSQEGTGAPYNEQFF. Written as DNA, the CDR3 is TGTGCCAGCAGCCAAGAGGGAACAGGGGCCCCTTACAATGAGCAGTTCTTC.

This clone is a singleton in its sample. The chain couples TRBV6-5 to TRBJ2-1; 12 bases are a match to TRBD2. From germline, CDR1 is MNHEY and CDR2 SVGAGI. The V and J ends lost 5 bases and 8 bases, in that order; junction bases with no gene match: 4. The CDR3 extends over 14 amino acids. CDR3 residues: CASSRTSGKDEQFF. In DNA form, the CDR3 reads TGTGCCAGCAGTCGGACTAGCGGGAAGGATGAGCAGTTCTTC.

CDR3 bases: TGTGCCAGTGGGGCGTCGGGTGAAAATTCACCCCTCCACTTT. It translates to CASGASGENSPLHF. The rearrangement uses TRBV19 and TRBJ1-6, with D tentatively TRBD1 (5 bases). Looked up from germline, CDR1 is LNHDA and CDR2 is SQIVND (reference sequence). Deletions cut 8 bases from V and 7 bases from J, with 15 bases between. CDR3 size: 14 residues.

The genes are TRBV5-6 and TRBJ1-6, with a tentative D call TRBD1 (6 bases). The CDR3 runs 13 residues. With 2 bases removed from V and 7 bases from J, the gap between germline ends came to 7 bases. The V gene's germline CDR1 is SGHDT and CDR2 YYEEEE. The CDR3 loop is CASSLDRNSPLHF. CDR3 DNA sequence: TGTGCCAGCAGCTTAGACAGGAATTCACCCCTCCACTTT.

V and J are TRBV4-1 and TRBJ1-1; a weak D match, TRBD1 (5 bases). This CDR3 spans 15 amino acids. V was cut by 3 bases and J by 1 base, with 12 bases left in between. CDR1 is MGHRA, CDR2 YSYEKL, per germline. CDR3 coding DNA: TGCGCCAGCAGCCATCCCACAGGAAGGAACACTGAAGCTTTCTTT. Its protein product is CASSHPTGRNTEAFF.

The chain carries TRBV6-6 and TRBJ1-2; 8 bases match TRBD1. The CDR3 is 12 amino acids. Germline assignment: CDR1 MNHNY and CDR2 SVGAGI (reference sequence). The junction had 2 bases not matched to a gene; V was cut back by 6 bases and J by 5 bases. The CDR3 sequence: CASSRQGYGYTF. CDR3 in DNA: TGTGCCAGCAGCCGACAGGGGTATGGCTACACCTTC.

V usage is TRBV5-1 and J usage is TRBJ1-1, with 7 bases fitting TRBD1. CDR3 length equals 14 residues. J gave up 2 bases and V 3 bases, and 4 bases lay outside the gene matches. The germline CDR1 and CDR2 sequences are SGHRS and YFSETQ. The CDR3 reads CASSSTGSNTEAFF. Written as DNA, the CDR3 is TGCGCCAGCAGCTCGACAGGGAGCAACACTGAAGCTTTCTTT.

The CDR3 DNA reads as TGTGCCAGCAGCTCGACTAGCGGGAGTTTGCCCACAGATACGCAGTATTTT. Protein: CASSSTSGSLPTDTQYF. This chain connects TRBV9 to TRBJ2-3; TRBD2 matches at 12 bases. Germline loops: CDR1 SGDLS, CDR2 YYNGEE. V shed 4 bases and J 2 bases; nucleotides not matched to a gene: 8. The CDR3 is 17 residues long. Looking up the rest from reference TRBV9 and TRBJ2-3 gives the full variable domain: DSGVTQTPKHLITATGQRVTLRCSPRSGDLSVYWYQQSLDQGLQFLIQYYNGEERAKGNILERFSAQQFPDLHSELNLSSLELGDSALYFCASSSTSGSLPTDTQYFGPGTRLTVL.

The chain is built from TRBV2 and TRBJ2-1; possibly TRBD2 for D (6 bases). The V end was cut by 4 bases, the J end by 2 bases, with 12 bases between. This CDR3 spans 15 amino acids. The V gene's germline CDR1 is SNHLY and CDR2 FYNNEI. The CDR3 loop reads CASSGLVRAYNEQFF. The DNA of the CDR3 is TGTGCCAGCAGTGGACTAGTTAGGGCCTACAATGAGCAGTTCTTC.

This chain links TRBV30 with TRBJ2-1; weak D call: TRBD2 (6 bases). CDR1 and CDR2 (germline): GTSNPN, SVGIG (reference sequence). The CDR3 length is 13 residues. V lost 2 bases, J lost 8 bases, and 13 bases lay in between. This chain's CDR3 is CAWSRGGGHEQFF. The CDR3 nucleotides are TGTGCCTGGAGTCGAGGAGGAGGGCATGAGCAGTTCTTC.

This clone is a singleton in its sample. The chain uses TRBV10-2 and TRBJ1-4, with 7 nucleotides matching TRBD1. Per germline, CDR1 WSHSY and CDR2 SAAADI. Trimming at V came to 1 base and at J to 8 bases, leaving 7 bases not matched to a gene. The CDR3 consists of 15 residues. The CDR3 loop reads CASSELSGGREKLFF. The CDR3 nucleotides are TGCGCCAGCAGTGAGTTGTCAGGGGGTAGAGAAAAACTGTTTTTT.

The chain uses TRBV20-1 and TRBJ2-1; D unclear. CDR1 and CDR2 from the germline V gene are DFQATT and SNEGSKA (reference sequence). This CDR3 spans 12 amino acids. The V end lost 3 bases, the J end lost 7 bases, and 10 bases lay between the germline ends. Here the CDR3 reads CSASILINEQFF. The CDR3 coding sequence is TGCAGTGCTAGTATCCTTATAAATGAGCAGTTCTTC.

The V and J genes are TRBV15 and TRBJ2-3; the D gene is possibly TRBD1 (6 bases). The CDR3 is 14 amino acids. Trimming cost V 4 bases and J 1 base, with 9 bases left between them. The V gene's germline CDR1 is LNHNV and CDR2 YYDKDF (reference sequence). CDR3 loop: CATSIRGGTDTQYF. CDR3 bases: TGTGCCACCAGCATCAGGGGAGGCACAGATACGCAGTATTTT.

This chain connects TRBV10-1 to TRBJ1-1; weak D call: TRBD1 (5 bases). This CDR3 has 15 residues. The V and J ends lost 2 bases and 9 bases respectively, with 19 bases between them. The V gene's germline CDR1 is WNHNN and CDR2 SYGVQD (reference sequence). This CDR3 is CASSEIRGISRKAFF. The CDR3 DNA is TGCGCCAGCAGTGAGATTCGGGGGATTTCCCGCAAAGCTTTCTTT.

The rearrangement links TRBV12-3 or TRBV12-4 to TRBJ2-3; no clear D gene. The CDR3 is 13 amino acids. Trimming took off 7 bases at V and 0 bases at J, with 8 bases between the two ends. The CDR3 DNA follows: TGTGCCAGCACCTCAACTAGCACAGATACGCAGTATTTT. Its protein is CASTSTSTDTQYF.